These 31 T cell receptor beta chains came from one sample sequenced in a study of blood T cell repertoires in COVID-19. Data came from immunoSEQ multiplex PCR; TCRdb stores just in-frame clones and leaves some out. This sample carries approximately 40,000 clones, 90% of them seen once, and the ten largest clones take around 5%. The sequencing sample was made of peripheral blood. The origin of the receptors is a human donor in a cohort sampled during active COVID-19.

Remarks on this clone: This same CDR3 is encoded by further DNA sequences in the sample. The chain links TRBV18 to TRBJ1-3; D is unresolved. The V end was cut by 2 bases, the J end by 0 bases, with 8 bases between. The germline V gene encodes CDR1 KGHSH and CDR2 LQKENI. CDR3 length: 15 residues. In nucleotides, the CDR3 is TGTGCCAGCTCACCAAAACAAAGCTCTGGAAACACCATATATTTT. It translates to CASSPKQSSGNTIYF.

The rearrangement uses TRBV5-4 and TRBJ2-5, with TRBD2 matching over 8 bases. V shed 1 base and J 3 bases; nucleotides not matched to a gene: 2. The CDR3 spans 14 residues. From germline, CDR1 is SGHNT and CDR2 YYREEE (reference sequence). The CDR3 DNA reads TGTGCCAGCAGCTTGAGACTAGCGAAAGAGACCCAGTACTTC. It is translated as CASSLRLAKETQYF.

V is TRBV7-8 and J is TRBJ1-3; 10 bases match TRBD1. Looked up from germline, CDR1 is SGHVS and CDR2 is FQNEAQ. Losses at the gene ends were 5 bases for V and 4 bases for J; bases not matched to a gene: 11. The CDR3 totals 17 residues. The CDR3 sequence is CASSINLGTGAGNTIYF. The DNA of the CDR3 is TGTGCCAGCAGCATTAACCTAGGGACAGGGGCCGGAAACACCATATATTTT. The whole variable domain, filled in from reference TRBV7-8 and TRBJ1-3, reads GAGVSQSPRYKVAKRGQDVALRCDPISGHVSLFWYQQALGQGPEFLTYFQNEAQLDKSGLPSDRFFAERPEGSVSTLKIQRTQQEDSAVYLCASSINLGTGAGNTIYFGEGSWLTVV.

The chain recombines TRBV4-1 with TRBJ2-6; TRBD2 might be the D (6 bases). The CDR3 sequence is 18 residues long. V was trimmed by 4 bases and J by 0 bases, leaving 16 bases between them. Per germline, CDR1 MGHRA and CDR2 YSYEKL. CDR3 sequence reads: CASSRGKEGVSGANVLTF. The CDR3 bases are TGCGCCAGCAGCCGCGGGAAGGAGGGAGTCTCTGGGGCCAACGTCCTGACTTTC.

The rearrangement links TRBV12-3 or TRBV12-4 to TRBJ1-1; D is perhaps TRBD1 (5 bases). CDR3 length: 13 amino acids. V shed 6 bases and J shed 6 bases, with 14 bases lying between them. The CDR3 reads CASSWGVMAEAFF. The CDR3, as DNA: TGTGCCAGCAGCTGGGGGGTTATGGCTGAAGCTTTCTTT.

The chain has TRBV7-9 and TRBJ1-2; the match to TRBD1 covers 10 bases. V dropped 6 bases and J dropped 2; count of bases not matched to a gene: 6. Per the germline V gene, CDR1 is SEHNR and CDR2 is FQNEAQ (reference sequence). The CDR3 is made up of 15 amino acids. The CDR3 loop is CASRDPGQGNYGYTF. The DNA of the CDR3 is TGTGCCAGCAGGGATCCGGGACAGGGGAACTATGGCTACACCTTC. The variable domain in full, with the rest retrieved from reference TRBV7-9 and TRBJ1-2, is DTGVSQNPRHKITKRGQNVTFRCDPISEHNRLYWYRQTLGQGPEFLTYFQNEAQLEKSRLLSDRFSAERPKGSFSTLEIQRTEQGDSAMYLCASRDPGQGNYGYTFGSGTRLTVV.

The chain couples TRBV7-3 to TRBJ2-3; a weak D match, TRBD2 (6 bases). The CDR3 is 15 amino acids. Trimming removed 5 bases from V and 0 bases from J, with 12 bases in between. CDR1 and CDR2 (germline): SGHTA, FQGTGA. The CDR3 region has the DNA TGTGCCAGCAGCCCCCTTGCGGGAAGCACAGATACGCAGTATTTT. As protein: CASSPLAGSTDTQYF.

The CDR3 loop reads CSVGQGAYGYTF. The CDR3, as DNA: TGCAGCGTTGGACAGGGGGCTTACGGCTACACCTTC. This chain links TRBV29-1 with TRBJ1-2; 10 bases line up with TRBD1. CDR3 size: 12 residues. J was trimmed by 8 bases and V by 4 bases; bases with no gene match: 4. CDR1 and CDR2 from the germline V gene are SQVTM and ANQGSEA. The complete variable domain, with remaining parts taken from reference TRBV29-1 and TRBJ1-2, reads SAVISQKPSRDICQRGTSLTIQCQVDSQVTMMFWYRQQPGQSLTLIATANQGSEATYESGFVIDKFPISRPNLTFSTLTVSNMSPEDSSIYLCSVGQGAYGYTFGSGTRLTVV.

This clone was seen a single time. V and J are TRBV5-6 and TRBJ1-2, with TRBD1 matching 9 bases. Germline CDR1 reads SGHDT; CDR2 reads YYEEEE. The CDR3 is 15 residues long. The trim removed 0 bases at V and 3 bases at J, leaving 3 bases unmatched. CDR3 loop: CASSLGQGVYYGYTF. Written as DNA, the CDR3 is TGTGCCAGCAGCTTGGGACAGGGGGTTTACTATGGCTACACCTTC.

In this sample, this clone turned up once. The chain recombines TRBV5-1 with TRBJ2-6; TRBD1 aligns across 9 bases. The CDR3 consists of 21 residues. J lost 0 bases, V lost 6 bases, and 19 bases had no gene match. CDR1 and CDR2 from the germline V gene are SGHRS and YFSETQ. The CDR3 spells CASKPLRDRASSSSGANVLTF. In nucleotides, the CDR3 is TGCGCCAGCAAACCTCTCCGGGACAGGGCTAGTTCCAGCTCTGGGGCCAACGTCCTGACTTTC.

The table lists this clone with a count of one. This sequence joins TRBV3-1 (or the pseudogene TRBV3-2) and TRBJ2-1, with 7 bases aligning to TRBD2. The trim removed 0 bases at V and 1 base at J, leaving 15 bases unmatched. The CDR3 extends over 20 amino acids. CDR1 and CDR2 from the germline V gene are LGHDT and YNNKEL (reference sequence). CDR3 sequence (DNA): TGTGCCAGCAGCCAAGAAAACCCGCTTTGGCGGGGGTCATCCTACAATGAGCAGTTCTTC. It yields the protein CASSQENPLWRGSSYNEQFF.

The V call is TRBV7-2, the J call TRBJ1-5; D not certain. The CDR3 runs 15 residues. The germline V gene has CDR1 SGHTA and CDR2 FQGNSA. V was cut by 3 bases and J by 3 bases, with 12 bases left in between. The CDR3 loop is CASSFRRQDNQPQHF. CDR3 DNA sequence: TGTGCCAGCAGCTTCCGTCGGCAGGACAATCAGCCCCAGCATTTT.

CDR3 sequence (DNA): TGTGCCAGCAGTCGGACCCCGGGACTAGCTGCAACCGAGCAGTACTTC. Translation: CASSRTPGLAATEQYF. The V gene is TRBV5-5, the J gene TRBJ2-7; 9 nucleotides agree with TRBD2. The ends lost 5 bases at V and 6 bases at J; junction bases unmatched: 15. CDR3 length: 16 residues. Germline assignment: CDR1 SGHKS and CDR2 YYEKEE (reference sequence).

The chain carries TRBV3-1 (or the pseudogene TRBV3-2) and TRBJ2-2; maybe TRBD1 (5 bases). Per germline, CDR1 LGHDT and CDR2 YNNKEL (reference sequence). Trimming shortened V by 5 bases and J by 4 bases, and 11 bases separated the two germline ends. The CDR3 spans 14 residues. The CDR3 spells CASSWTTGTGELFF. The CDR3 DNA reads as TGTGCCAGCAGCTGGACAACTGGCACCGGGGAGCTGTTTTTT.

The genes are TRBV3-1 (or the pseudogene TRBV3-2) and TRBJ1-1; a possible D gene is TRBD1 (6 bases). Germline V lookup: CDR1 LGHDT, CDR2 YNNKEL (reference sequence). This CDR3 has 15 residues. Deletions cut 5 bases from V and 0 bases from J, with 13 bases between. The CDR3 here is CASSAWDIMNTEAFF. The CDR3 DNA is TGTGCCAGCAGCGCCTGGGACATCATGAACACTGAAGCTTTCTTT.

This clone was observed a single time. The chain uses TRBV9 and TRBJ1-2, with 9 bases that match TRBD1. Germline assignment: CDR1 SGDLS and CDR2 YYNGEE. V lost 0 bases and J lost 7; bases outside the gene matches: 4. This CDR3 spans 14 amino acids. CDR3 region: CASSVEQGALGYTF. In DNA form, the CDR3 reads TGTGCCAGCAGCGTAGAACAGGGGGCGCTTGGCTACACCTTC.

This clone was seen a single time. This chain joins TRBV5-1 and TRBJ1-2; tentative D call: TRBD1 (6 bases). Germline CDR1 SGHRS, CDR2 YFSETQ. V dropped 2 bases and J dropped 8 bases, with 13 bases sitting between them. The CDR3 covers 13 residues. The CDR3 is CASSLHRDRGYTF. DNA of the CDR3: TGCGCCAGCAGCTTACACAGGGATCGGGGCTACACCTTC.

The sample holds a few counts of this clone. The chain is built from TRBV2 and TRBJ2-7; possibly TRBD1 for D (5 bases). Germline loops: CDR1 SNHLY, CDR2 FYNNEI. V was cut by 7 bases and J by 1 base, with 8 bases left in between. This CDR3 is built from 12 residues. The CDR3 is CASKQGSYEQYF. The CDR3 DNA reads as TGTGCCAGCAAGCAGGGTTCCTACGAGCAGTACTTC.

The rearrangement joins TRBV7-9 to TRBJ2-7; 9 positions match TRBD1. The CDR3 is made up of 14 amino acids. V lost 5 bases and J lost 5; bases outside the gene matches: 7. Germline V CDR1 and CDR2: SEHNR, FQNEAQ (reference sequence). DNA of the CDR3: TGTGCCAGCAGCATATGGGACAGGGACCACGAGCAGTACTTC. This gives the protein CASSIWDRDHEQYF.

The chain recombines TRBV3-1 (or the pseudogene TRBV3-2) with TRBJ1-2; possible D gene TRBD1, 5 bases. CDR3 length: 14 residues. With 5 bases removed from V and 3 bases from J, the gap between germline ends came to 13 bases. CDR1 is LGHDT and CDR2 is YNNKEL in the germline V gene (reference sequence). The CDR3 DNA reads TGTGCCAGCAGCACCCGACAGAGCCACTATGGCTACACCTTC. Protein product: CASSTRQSHYGYTF.

The rearrangement joins TRBV5-6 to TRBJ1-2; TRBD1 matches at 7 bases. V lost 5 bases and J lost 4; bases outside the gene matches: 5. The CDR3 spans 13 residues. CDR1 SGHDT and CDR2 YYEEEE come from the germline V gene. For the CDR3, the DNA is TGTGCCAGCAGAGACAGGGAAGGCTATGGCTACACCTTC. It is translated as CASRDREGYGYTF. Supplemented by reference TRBV5-6 and TRBJ1-2, the full variable domain reads DAGVTQSPTHLIKTRGQQVTLRCSPKSGHDTVSWYQQALGQGPQFIFQYYEEEERQRGNFPDRFSGHQFPNYSSELNVNALLLGDSALYLCASRDREGYGYTFGSGTRLTVV.

The gene calls are TRBV19 and TRBJ1-1, with D possibly matching TRBD1 (6 bases). V lost 5 bases to trimming and J lost 0 bases, with 10 bases between them. The CDR3 consists of 14 residues. CDR1 is LNHDA, CDR2 SQIVND, per germline (reference sequence). Written as DNA, the CDR3 is TGTGCCAGTAGTTCGGGACACCTGAACACTGAAGCTTTCTTT. Its translation is CASSSGHLNTEAFF.

The chain links TRBV4-1 to TRBJ1-6, with D possibly TRBD1 on 6 matching bases. V lost 3 bases and J lost 0, with 15 bases in between. There are 18 residues in the CDR3. Germline V gene lookup returns CDR1 MGHRA and CDR2 YSYEKL. As DNA, the CDR3 is TGCGCCAGCAGCCATATACTACAGGGAAGCTCCTATAATTCACCCCTCCACTTT. It is translated as CASSHILQGSSYNSPLHF.

The chain combines TRBV7-8 with TRBJ2-2; no firm D call. Per germline, CDR1 SGHVS and CDR2 FQNEAQ. This CDR3 is built from 19 residues. Trimming removed 1 base at V and 4 bases at J, with 22 bases between. The CDR3 coding sequence is TGTGCCAGCAGCTTAGATAGGTCCGCGACACCTACTTCCACCGGGGAGCTGTTTTTT. It translates to CASSLDRSATPTSTGELFF.

The V and J genes are TRBV4-3 and TRBJ1-1, with TRBD1 matching over 8 bases. The junction had 22 bases not matched to a gene; V was cut back by 2 bases and J by 5 bases. This CDR3 has 20 residues. CDR1 is LGHNA and CDR2 is YSLEER in the germline V gene. CDR3 sequence reads: CASSQFPRGPELMGGTEAFF. The DNA for the CDR3 is TGCGCCAGCAGCCAATTCCCCAGGGGGCCCGAATTAATGGGGGGAACTGAAGCTTTCTTT.

The gene calls are TRBV7-6 and TRBJ2-1; D perhaps matches TRBD1 (6 bases). Germline CDR1 reads SGHVS; CDR2 reads FNYEAQ. This CDR3 region has 13 residues. Trimming pared 3 bases from V and 4 bases from J, leaving 7 bases between. CDR3 sequence (DNA): TGTGCCAGCAGCTTGGACAGTTACAATGAGCAGTTCTTC. This translates into CASSLDSYNEQFF.

The chain employs TRBV12-3 or TRBV12-4 and TRBJ1-3, with D unclear. This CDR3 is built from 13 residues. Between the trimmed V and J ends, which lost 3 bases and 5 bases, there was a span of 8 bases. The CDR3, as DNA: TGTGCCAGCAGTTTTGACTTCAGAAACACCATATATTTT. Residues: CASSFDFRNTIYF.

The V and J genes are TRBV20-1 and TRBJ2-7; D is undetermined. This CDR3 region has 11 residues. CDR1 is DFQATT and CDR2 is SNEGSKA in the germline V gene (reference sequence). V lost 3 bases and J 4 bases, leaving 7 bases between the germline ends. The CDR3, as DNA: TGCAGTGCTAGTGGTCGGTACGAGCAGTACTTC. Its translation is CSASGRYEQYF.

CDR3 residues: CASSLLPGLNTDTQYF. CDR3 nucleotides: TGCGCCAGCAGCTTGTTGCCGGGACTCAACACAGATACGCAGTATTTT. V usage is TRBV5-1 and J usage is TRBJ2-3; TRBD2 might be the D (6 bases). The CDR3 has 16 amino acids. With 1 base removed from V and 2 bases from J, the gap between germline ends came to 14 bases. Germline V gene sequence: CDR1 SGHRS, CDR2 YFSETQ.

The V call is TRBV6-2 or TRBV6-3, the J call TRBJ1-5, with D possibly matching TRBD1 (5 bases). Looked up from germline, CDR1 is MNHEY and CDR2 is SVGEGT. This CDR3 region has 13 residues. Deletions cut 8 bases from V and 15 bases from J, with 23 bases between. The CDR3 here is CASRPISGGPPHF. The CDR3 DNA is TGTGCCAGCCGCCCCATATCCGGGGGACCGCCGCATTTT.

The chain recombines TRBV5-1 with TRBJ1-6; D unclear. Germline-derived CDR1 and CDR2 are SGHRS and YFSETQ. The CDR3 sequence is 15 residues long. V was shortened by 0 bases and J by 5 bases, with 9 bases between the two germline ends. The chain's CDR3 is CASSLDTGDNSPLHF. CDR3 nucleotides: TGCGCCAGCAGCTTGGATACGGGAGATAATTCACCCCTCCACTTT.